This T cell receptor beta chain was observed in a study of blood T cell repertoires in COVID-19. Overall study context: Acute-phase and convalescent COVID-19 samples originated in the United States, Italy and Spain. In each case, the material was cDNA or gDNA derived from T cells, B-cell-depleted T cells, or PBMCs.

As processed by the authors: Amplified reference gene primers provided the basis for estimating nucleated cell counts. The data were produced by immunoSEQ multiplex PCR, yet TCRdb's version contains in-frame clones alone and is incomplete. V, J and clone size are taken as reported in that table, and D and trimming were inferred from the DNA itself. Among roughly 200,000 clones listed, roughly four fifths were seen once. The TCR sequence derives from a human donor in a cohort sampled during active COVID-19. The sequenced sample consisted of peripheral blood.

Here the CDR3 reads CASSHPGTDSGNTIYF. DNA of the CDR3: TGCGCCAGCAGCCACCCCGGGACAGACTCTGGAAACACCATATATTTT. V usage is TRBV4-3 and J usage is TRBJ1-3, with 7 bases aligning to TRBD1. Trimming cost V 3 bases and J 0 bases; bases outside gene matches: 5. CDR1 and CDR2 from the germline V gene are LGHNA and YSLEER. CDR3 size: 16 residues.